This T cell receptor (beta chain) was observed in a study of T cell changes during pregnancy in multiple sclerosis. Only in-frame clones appear in the TCRdb table, and some are missing; sequencing was by immunoSEQ multiplex PCR. The sample has about 50,000 clones; approximately 94% are singletons. Between the trimmed V and J ends, which lost 0 bases and 10 bases, there was a span of 10 bases. This CDR3 comprises 13 residues. Germline loops: CDR1 KGHSH, CDR2 LQKENI. This TCR was sampled from a female donor with multiple sclerosis, enrolled in a pregnancy study. The V call is TRBV18, the J call TRBJ2-1, with D possibly being TRBD2 (5 bases). The sequences come from CD8+ T cells from peripheral blood mononuclear cells, collected before pregnancy. The CDR3 loop is CASSPPLAPEQFF. The CDR3 coding sequence is TGTGCCAGCTCACCACCCCTAGCTCCAGAGCAGTTCTTC.